Below are 26 T cell receptor beta chains sequenced from a single sample in a study of cytomegalovirus exposure and HLA in healthy donors. With 60 Vbeta and 13 Jbeta primers, the PCR was carried out. Here immunoSEQ multiplex PCR was the method, and the copy in TCRdb shows in-frame clones only, minus some. The sample carries more than 110,000 clones, over 60% recorded once. Sample: PBMCs. These receptors all stem from a man aged 40-49 years in good health and CMV-seropositive.

This rearrangement joins TRBV5-6 to TRBJ2-7; TRBD1 might be the D (5 bases). The V gene's germline CDR1 is SGHDT and CDR2 YYEEEE. V lost 4 bases, J lost 7 bases, and 21 bases lay in between. This CDR3 region has 15 residues. CDR3 region: CASSRQPLWDGEQYF. The CDR3 DNA sequence: TGTGCCAGCAGCCGACAGCCCCTCTGGGATGGGGAGCAGTACTTC.

The rearrangement joins TRBV5-1 to TRBJ2-7; 10 bases fit TRBD2. The CDR3 consists of 19 residues. The junction had 17 bases not matched to a gene; V was cut back by 0 bases and J by 5 bases. From germline, CDR1 is SGHRS and CDR2 YFSETQ. CDR3: CASSLASGVGTSVWNEQYF. The CDR3 nucleotides read TGCGCCAGCAGCTTGGCCTCTGGGGTCGGGACTAGCGTATGGAACGAGCAGTACTTC.

The rearrangement uses TRBV9 and TRBJ1-4, with D hard to call. CDR1 and CDR2 from the germline V gene are SGDLS and YYNGEE. The CDR3 sequence is 16 residues long. Trimming removed 0 bases at V and 7 bases at J, with 16 bases between. CDR3 sequence reads: CASSVGGRERGEKLFF. CDR3 nucleotide sequence: TGTGCCAGCAGCGTAGGTGGAAGGGAGCGGGGTGAAAAACTGTTTTTT.

The CDR3 sequence is CASSQDQEDYLTDTQYF. CDR3 in DNA: TGTGCCAGCAGCCAAGACCAGGAAGACTACCTCACAGATACGCAGTATTTT. The J gene is TRBJ2-3, the V gene TRBV4-2; D might be TRBD2 (5 bases). The V and J ends lost 0 bases and 2 bases respectively, with 15 bases between them. The germline CDR1 and CDR2 sequences are LGHNA and YNFKEQ. There are 17 residues in the CDR3.

V and J are TRBV7-2 and TRBJ1-5; D gene unclear. Trimming stripped 1 base from V and 2 bases from J, with 12 bases between. CDR1 is SGHTA, CDR2 FQGNSA, per germline. CDR3 size: 16 residues. The chain's CDR3 is CASSLGAGIRNQPQHF. The CDR3 DNA is TGTGCCAGCAGCTTAGGGGCAGGTATCCGCAATCAGCCCCAGCATTTT.

The genes are TRBV2 and TRBJ1-5, with TRBD1 matching over 11 bases. The V gene end was trimmed by 7 bases and the J gene end by 5 bases; junction bases not matched to a gene: 7. CDR1 is SNHLY and CDR2 is FYNNEI in the germline V gene. The CDR3 covers 15 residues. DNA for the CDR3: TGTGCCAGCACCCCTAGGACAGGGGGCGATCAGCCCCAGCATTTT. Protein sequence: CASTPRTGGDQPQHF.

The sample holds one count of this clone. Here the CDR3 DNA reads TGTGCCAGTAGTATACTCGGGATGCAAGAGACCCAGTACTTC. It yields the protein CASSILGMQETQYF. The chain links TRBV19 to TRBJ2-5; D is possibly TRBD2 (5 bases). The germline V gene has CDR1 LNHDA and CDR2 SQIVND (reference sequence). This CDR3 comprises 14 residues. The ends were cut back, 2 bases at V and 2 bases at J, with 9 bases in the middle.

In the case of this clone: In the same sample, other DNA sequences code for this CDR3. J is TRBJ2-1 and V is TRBV29-1; TRBD2 might be the D (6 bases). V was shortened by 7 bases and J by 9 bases, with 16 bases between the two germline ends. Germline V gives CDR1 SQVTM, CDR2 ANQGSEA. CDR3 length: 12 residues. The DNA of the CDR3 is TGCAGCGGAAGGACGGGAGACGGTGAGCAGTTCTTC. Translation gives CSGRTGDGEQFF.

The V call is TRBV5-1, the J call TRBJ2-1; D might be TRBD2 (5 bases). V was pared by 2 bases and J by 6 bases, with 15 bases between. The length of the CDR3 is 15 residues. Per germline, CDR1 SGHRS and CDR2 YFSETQ. CDR3 sequence (DNA): TGCGCCAGCAGCTTAGCGGTTGGAGCGGTCAATGAGCAGTTCTTC. Translating gives CASSLAVGAVNEQFF.

The V and J genes are TRBV15 and TRBJ1-2, with 7 bases that match TRBD1. Trimming at V came to 2 bases and at J to 7 bases, leaving 7 bases not matched to a gene. CDR1 and CDR2 (germline): LNHNV, YYDKDF (reference sequence). This CDR3 comprises 14 residues. The CDR3 reads CATSRPDRVTGYTF. CDR3 in DNA: TGTGCCACCAGCAGACCCGACAGGGTAACTGGCTACACCTTC.

V is TRBV7-3 and J is TRBJ2-3; 8 bases line up with TRBD1. Germline trimming cut 5 bases from V and 0 bases from J; bases unmatched to any gene: 4. Looked up from germline, CDR1 is SGHTA and CDR2 is FQGTGA. The CDR3 is 15 amino acids. As DNA, the CDR3 is TGTGCCAGCAGCACGACAGGGGAAAGCACAGATACGCAGTATTTT. Protein product: CASSTTGESTDTQYF.

This clone has more than one count but fewer than ten. The chain couples TRBV28 to TRBJ1-6; D unresolved. The CDR3 runs 13 residues. V gave up 10 bases and J gave up 10 bases, with 17 bases separating them. CDR1 and CDR2 (germline): MDHEN, SYDVKM. The DNA of the CDR3 is TGTGCCATCCCCGGGAGCCCGGGATCACCCCTCCACTTT. Its translation is CAIPGSPGSPLHF.

The V call is TRBV19, the J call TRBJ2-7, with D possibly matching TRBD1 (6 bases). The length of the CDR3 is 16 residues. Germline V gives CDR1 LNHDA, CDR2 SQIVND (reference sequence). The ends were cut back, 2 bases at V and 2 bases at J, with 16 bases in the middle. The CDR3 DNA follows: TGTGCCAGTAGTATACGGGGAGAATACAGGGCCTACGAGCAGTACTTC. Protein product: CASSIRGEYRAYEQYF.

This chain uses TRBV14 with TRBJ2-5; TRBD2 might be the D (7 bases). The germline V gene encodes CDR1 SGHDN and CDR2 FVKESK. V lost 3 bases and J lost 4, with 24 bases in between. CDR3 size: 18 residues. CDR3 DNA: TGTGCCAGCAGCCACCGGGGGGCCTTTAACGCGCACGGAGAGACCCAGTACTTC. Protein sequence: CASSHRGAFNAHGETQYF.

The V and J genes are TRBV19 and TRBJ2-6; weak D call: TRBD1 (5 bases). The V gene lost 5 bases and the J gene lost 0 bases, with 17 bases spanning the gap. The CDR3 totals 18 residues. Germline loops: CDR1 LNHDA, CDR2 SQIVND (reference sequence). CDR3 DNA: TGTGCCAGTAGTCAAAAGGGCAGGACAAGCTCTGGGGCCAACGTCCTGACTTTC. Its translation is CASSQKGRTSSGANVLTF.

The chain couples TRBV29-1 to TRBJ2-1; tentatively, D is TRBD2 (6 bases). Germline V lookup: CDR1 SQVTM, CDR2 ANQGSEA. The V end was cut by 1 base, the J end by 1 base, with 14 bases between. The CDR3 extends over 16 amino acids. In nucleotides, the CDR3 is TGCAGCGTTGAAGGCGCCGGGGGTATATCCTACAATGAGCAGTTCTTC. Protein sequence: CSVEGAGGISYNEQFF.

The J gene is TRBJ1-2, the V gene TRBV5-6; D ambiguous. CDR1 and CDR2 from the germline V gene are SGHDT and YYEEEE. The CDR3 sequence is 16 residues long. Between the trimmed V and J ends, which lost 0 bases and 1 base, there was a span of 13 bases. CDR3: CASSLARSGSNYGYTF. As DNA, the CDR3 is TGTGCCAGCAGCTTGGCCAGGAGCGGGAGTAACTATGGCTACACCTTC.

V usage is TRBV6-5 and J usage is TRBJ2-5; no clear D. There are 14 residues in the CDR3. V was pared by 2 bases and J by 1 base, with 8 bases between. The germline V gene has CDR1 MNHEY and CDR2 SVGAGI. The CDR3 sequence is CASSYQRSQETQYF. CDR3 nucleotide sequence: TGTGCCAGCAGTTACCAAAGGAGCCAAGAGACCCAGTACTTC.

The V gene is TRBV19, the J gene TRBJ2-2; maybe TRBD2 (6 bases). Trimming removed 6 bases from V and 6 bases from J, with 17 bases in between. The CDR3 consists of 15 residues. Germline V CDR1 and CDR2: LNHDA, SQIVND (reference sequence). CDR3 in DNA: TGTGCCAGTAGAACCCTAGCGCTCAACGCCGGGGAGCTGTTTTTT. This translates into CASRTLALNAGELFF.

A few counts support this clone. This chain joins TRBV9 and TRBJ2-3; D uncertain. Germline loops: CDR1 SGDLS, CDR2 YYNGEE. The CDR3 has 15 residues. V lost 3 bases, J lost 1 base, and 12 bases lay in between. For the CDR3, the DNA is TGTGCCAGCAGCGCCGGTAATCCGGGCACAGATACGCAGTATTTT. Its protein product is CASSAGNPGTDTQYF.

For the CDR3, the DNA is TGTGCCAGCAGTGACTCGCCTAGCGGGGGGGACGAGCAGTACTTC. The encoded protein is CASSDSPSGGDEQYF. The chain carries TRBV6-4 and TRBJ2-7; 12 bases match TRBD2. The V gene's germline CDR1 is MRHNA and CDR2 SNTAGT. V lost 0 bases to trimming and J lost 5 bases; unmatched junction nucleotides: 2. The length of the CDR3 is 15 residues.

This clone has only a few counts. The chain is built from TRBV7-3 and TRBJ1-1; possible D gene TRBD1, 5 bases. Germline CDR1 is SGHTA and CDR2 is FQGTGA. CDR3 length equals 15 residues. Trimming took 0 bases from V and 0 from J, leaving 8 bases between them. CDR3 sequence (DNA): TGTGCCAGCAGCTTAACGGCAGGGATGAACACTGAAGCTTTCTTT. This translates into CASSLTAGMNTEAFF.

There are a few counts of this clone. This chain connects TRBV9 to TRBJ2-1; TRBD1 aligns across 10 bases. The ends lost 4 bases at V and 9 bases at J; junction bases unmatched: 10. CDR3 size: 15 residues. The germline V gene has CDR1 SGDLS and CDR2 YYNGEE. CDR3 residues: CASSPRDRGLTEQFF. The CDR3 nucleotides are TGTGCCAGCAGCCCTCGAGACAGGGGGCTAACTGAGCAGTTCTTC.

The count of this clone is one. The rearrangement uses TRBV7-2 and TRBJ2-2; D possibly corresponds to TRBD2 (6 bases). The CDR3 loop spans 13 amino acids. Trimming removed 5 bases from V and 7 bases from J, with 11 bases in between. The germline V gene has CDR1 SGHTA and CDR2 FQGNSA. Here the CDR3 reads CASSPGGFGELFF. The CDR3 coding sequence is TGTGCCAGCAGCCCTGGGGGGTTCGGGGAGCTGTTTTTT. The full variable domain, completed using reference TRBV7-2 and TRBJ2-2, is GAGVSQSPSNKVTEKGKDVELRCDPISGHTALYWYRQSLGQGLEFLIYFQGNSAPDKSGLPSDRFSAERTGGSVSTLTIQRTQQEDSAVYLCASSPGGFGELFFGEGSRLTVL.

This chain joins TRBV4-3 and TRBJ1-2, with TRBD1 as a possible D gene (6 bases). Germline values: CDR1 LGHNA, CDR2 YSLEER. The CDR3 extends over 15 amino acids. The germline V and J ends were trimmed by 2 bases and 9 bases, with 19 bases remaining between them. The CDR3 DNA sequence: TGCGCCAGCAGCCAAACCTCAACAGGGTCGAAAAGCTACACCTTC. It specifies CASSQTSTGSKSYTF.

The V and J genes are TRBV7-9 and TRBJ1-2; a weak D match, TRBD1 (5 bases). The V end was cut by 8 bases, the J end by 5 bases, with 12 bases between. The germline gives CDR1 SEHNR, CDR2 FQNEAQ (reference sequence). The CDR3 is 12 residues long. The CDR3 sequence: CASGGPGYGYTF. The DNA of the CDR3 is TGTGCCAGCGGTGGACCAGGGTATGGCTACACCTTC. Supplemented by reference TRBV7-9 and TRBJ1-2, the full variable domain reads DTGVSQNPRHKITKRGQNVTFRCDPISEHNRLYWYRQTLGQGPEFLTYFQNEAQLEKSRLLSDRFSAERPKGSFSTLEIQRTEQGDSAMYLCASGGPGYGYTFGSGTRLTVV.